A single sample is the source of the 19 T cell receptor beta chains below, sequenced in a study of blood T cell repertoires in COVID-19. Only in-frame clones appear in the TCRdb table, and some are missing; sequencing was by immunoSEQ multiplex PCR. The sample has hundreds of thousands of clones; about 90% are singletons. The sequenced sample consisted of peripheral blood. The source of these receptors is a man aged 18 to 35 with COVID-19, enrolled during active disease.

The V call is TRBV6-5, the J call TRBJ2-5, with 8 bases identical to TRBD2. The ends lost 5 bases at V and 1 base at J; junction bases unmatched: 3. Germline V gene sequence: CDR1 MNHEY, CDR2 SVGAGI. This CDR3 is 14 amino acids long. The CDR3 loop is CASSKTSVQETQYF. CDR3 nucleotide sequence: TGTGCCAGCAGTAAGACTAGCGTCCAAGAGACCCAGTACTTC.

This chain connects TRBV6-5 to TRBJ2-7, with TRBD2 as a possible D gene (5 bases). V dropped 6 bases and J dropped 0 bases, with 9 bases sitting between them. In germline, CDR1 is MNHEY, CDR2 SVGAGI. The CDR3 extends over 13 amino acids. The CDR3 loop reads CASRPADSYEQYF. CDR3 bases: TGTGCCAGCAGGCCAGCGGACTCCTACGAGCAGTACTTC.

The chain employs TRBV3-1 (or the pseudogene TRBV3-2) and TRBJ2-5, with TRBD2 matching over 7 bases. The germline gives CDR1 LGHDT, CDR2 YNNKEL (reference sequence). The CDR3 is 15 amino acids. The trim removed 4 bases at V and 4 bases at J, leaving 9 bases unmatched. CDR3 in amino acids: CASSPPGLPGETQYF. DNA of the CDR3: TGTGCCAGCAGCCCACCGGGACTACCGGGAGAGACCCAGTACTTC.

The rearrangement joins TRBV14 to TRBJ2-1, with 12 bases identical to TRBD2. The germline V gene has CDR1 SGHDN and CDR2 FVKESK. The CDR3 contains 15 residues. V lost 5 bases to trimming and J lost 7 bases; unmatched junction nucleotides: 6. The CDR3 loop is CASSILAGGTNEQFF. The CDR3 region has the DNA TGTGCCAGCAGCATCCTAGCGGGGGGGACGAATGAGCAGTTCTTC.

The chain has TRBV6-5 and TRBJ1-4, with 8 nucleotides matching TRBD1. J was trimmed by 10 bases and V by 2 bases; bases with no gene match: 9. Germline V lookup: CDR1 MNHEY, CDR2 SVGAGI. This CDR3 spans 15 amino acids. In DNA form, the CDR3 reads TGTGCCAGCAGTTACGATGGACAGGGTTGGGGAAAACTGTTTTTT. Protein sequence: CASSYDGQGWGKLFF.

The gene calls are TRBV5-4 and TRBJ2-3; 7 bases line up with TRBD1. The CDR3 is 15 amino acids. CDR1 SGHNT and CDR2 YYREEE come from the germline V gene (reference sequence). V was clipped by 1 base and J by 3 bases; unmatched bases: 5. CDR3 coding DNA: TGTGCCAGCAGCTTGAACAGGGGCTTAACAGATACGCAGTATTTT. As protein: CASSLNRGLTDTQYF.

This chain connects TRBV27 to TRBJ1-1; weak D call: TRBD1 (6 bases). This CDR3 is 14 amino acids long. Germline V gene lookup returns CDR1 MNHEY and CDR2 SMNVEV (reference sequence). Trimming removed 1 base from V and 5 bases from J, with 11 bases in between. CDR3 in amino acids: CASSLYAGVTEAFF. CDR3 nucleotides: TGTGCCAGCAGTTTATACGCAGGGGTGACTGAAGCTTTCTTT.

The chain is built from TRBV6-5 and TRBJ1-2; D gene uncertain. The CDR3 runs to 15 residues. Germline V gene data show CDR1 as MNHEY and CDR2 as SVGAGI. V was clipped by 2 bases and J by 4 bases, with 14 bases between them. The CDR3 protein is CASSYGQAAGYGYTF. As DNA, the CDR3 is TGTGCCAGCAGTTACGGGCAGGCCGCCGGCTATGGCTACACCTTC.

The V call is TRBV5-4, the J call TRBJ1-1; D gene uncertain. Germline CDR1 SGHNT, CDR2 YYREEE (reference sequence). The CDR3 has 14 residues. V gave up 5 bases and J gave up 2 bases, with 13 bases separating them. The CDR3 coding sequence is TGTGCCAGCAGTTCAGGAGGTGGAAACACTGAAGCTTTCTTT. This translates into CASSSGGGNTEAFF. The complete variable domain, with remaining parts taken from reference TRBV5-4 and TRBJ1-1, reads ETGVTQSPTHLIKTRGQQVTLRCSSQSGHNTVSWYQQALGQGPQFIFQYYREEENGRGNFPPRFSGLQFPNYSSELNVNALELDDSALYLCASSSGGGNTEAFFGQGTRLTVV.

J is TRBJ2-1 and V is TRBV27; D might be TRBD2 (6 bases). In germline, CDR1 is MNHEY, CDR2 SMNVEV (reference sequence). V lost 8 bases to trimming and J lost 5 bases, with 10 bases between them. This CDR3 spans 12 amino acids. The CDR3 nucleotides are TGTGCCAGCTGGACGGGAGACAATGAGCAGTTCTTC. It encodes CASWTGDNEQFF.

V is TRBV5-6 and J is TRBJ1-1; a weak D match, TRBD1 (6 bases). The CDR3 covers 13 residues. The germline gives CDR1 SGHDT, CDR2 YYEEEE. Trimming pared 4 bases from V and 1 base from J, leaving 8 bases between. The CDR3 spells CASSQGPNTEAFF. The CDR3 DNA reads TGTGCCAGCAGCCAGGGGCCGAACACTGAAGCTTTCTTT.

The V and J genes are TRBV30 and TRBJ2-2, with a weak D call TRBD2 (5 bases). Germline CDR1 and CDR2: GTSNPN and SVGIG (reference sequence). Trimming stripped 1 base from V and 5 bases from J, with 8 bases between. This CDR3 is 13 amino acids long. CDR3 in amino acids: CAWSARGTGELFF. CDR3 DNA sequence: TGTGCCTGGAGTGCTCGGGGAACCGGGGAGCTGTTTTTT.

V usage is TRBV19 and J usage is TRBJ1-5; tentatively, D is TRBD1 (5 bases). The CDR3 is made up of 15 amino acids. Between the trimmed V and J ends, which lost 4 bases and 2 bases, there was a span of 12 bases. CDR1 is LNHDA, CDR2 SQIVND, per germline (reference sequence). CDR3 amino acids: CASSSGTGGNQPQHF. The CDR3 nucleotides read TGTGCCAGTAGTAGCGGGACGGGGGGCAATCAGCCCCAGCATTTT.

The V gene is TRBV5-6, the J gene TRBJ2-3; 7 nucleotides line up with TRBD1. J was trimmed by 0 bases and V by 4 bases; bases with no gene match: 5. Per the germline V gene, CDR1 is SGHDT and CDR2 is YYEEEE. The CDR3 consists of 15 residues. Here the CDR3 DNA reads TGTGCCAGCAGCGGAACGGGACAGAGCACAGATACGCAGTATTTT. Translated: CASSGTGQSTDTQYF.

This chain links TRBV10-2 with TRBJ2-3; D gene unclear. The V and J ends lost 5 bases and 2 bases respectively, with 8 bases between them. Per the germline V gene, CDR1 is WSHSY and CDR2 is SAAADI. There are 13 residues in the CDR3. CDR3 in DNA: TGCGCCAGCAGTCCAGTGTACACAGATACGCAGTATTTT. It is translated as CASSPVYTDTQYF.

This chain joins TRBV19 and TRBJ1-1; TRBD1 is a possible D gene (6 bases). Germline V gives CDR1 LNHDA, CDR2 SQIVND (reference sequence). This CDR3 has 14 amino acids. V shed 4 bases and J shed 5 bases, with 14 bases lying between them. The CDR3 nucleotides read TGTGCCAGTAGTAGGACAGCCATGGGGACTGAAGCTTTCTTT. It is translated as CASSRTAMGTEAFF.

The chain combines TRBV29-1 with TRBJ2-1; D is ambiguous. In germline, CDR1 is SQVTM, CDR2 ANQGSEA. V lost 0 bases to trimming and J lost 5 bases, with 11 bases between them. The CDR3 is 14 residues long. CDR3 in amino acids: CSVEEIAVNNEQFF. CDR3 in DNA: TGCAGCGTTGAAGAAATCGCGGTCAACAATGAGCAGTTCTTC.

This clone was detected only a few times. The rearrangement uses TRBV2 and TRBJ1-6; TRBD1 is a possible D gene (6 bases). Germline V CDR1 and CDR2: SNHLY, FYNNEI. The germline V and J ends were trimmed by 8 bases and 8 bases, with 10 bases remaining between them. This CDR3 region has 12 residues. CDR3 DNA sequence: TGTGCCAGCGGCAGGGGTGATTCACCCCTCCACTTT. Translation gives CASGRGDSPLHF.

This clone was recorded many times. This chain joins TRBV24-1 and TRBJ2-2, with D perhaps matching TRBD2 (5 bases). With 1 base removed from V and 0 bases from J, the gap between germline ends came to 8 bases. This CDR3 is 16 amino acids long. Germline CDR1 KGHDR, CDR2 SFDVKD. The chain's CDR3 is CATSDFSGTNTGELFF. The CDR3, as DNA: TGTGCCACCAGTGATTTTTCGGGGACGAACACCGGGGAGCTGTTTTTT.